The clone carrying this T cell receptor (beta chain) came up many times. Its antigen is not known. Separate cDNA molecules each had unique molecular identifiers attached to them. Each CDR3 protein is one row after TCRdb ran MiXCR on the 5' RACE reads. This table holds tens of thousands of distinct CDR3 sequences, over 9.5% found once. This sample is part of a study of early T cells in non-severe SARS-CoV-2 infection. The study's findings and limits: VDJdb matches were skewed toward anti-spike CD8 T cell responses.

V was shortened by 3 bases and J by 5 bases, with 6 bases between the two germline ends. Germline-derived CDR1 and CDR2 are KGHSH and LQKENI. This CDR3 region has 12 residues. V gene TRBV18 combines with J gene TRBJ2-3, with D possibly being TRBD1 (5 bases). The specimen sequenced was whole blood. The TCR was taken from an adult who was a healthcare worker with PCR-confirmed SARS-CoV-2 infection or an uninfected control (not recorded which). For the CDR3, the DNA is TGTGCCAGCTCACCTCAGGGAGATACGCAGTATTTT. Amino acids: CASSPQGDTQYF.